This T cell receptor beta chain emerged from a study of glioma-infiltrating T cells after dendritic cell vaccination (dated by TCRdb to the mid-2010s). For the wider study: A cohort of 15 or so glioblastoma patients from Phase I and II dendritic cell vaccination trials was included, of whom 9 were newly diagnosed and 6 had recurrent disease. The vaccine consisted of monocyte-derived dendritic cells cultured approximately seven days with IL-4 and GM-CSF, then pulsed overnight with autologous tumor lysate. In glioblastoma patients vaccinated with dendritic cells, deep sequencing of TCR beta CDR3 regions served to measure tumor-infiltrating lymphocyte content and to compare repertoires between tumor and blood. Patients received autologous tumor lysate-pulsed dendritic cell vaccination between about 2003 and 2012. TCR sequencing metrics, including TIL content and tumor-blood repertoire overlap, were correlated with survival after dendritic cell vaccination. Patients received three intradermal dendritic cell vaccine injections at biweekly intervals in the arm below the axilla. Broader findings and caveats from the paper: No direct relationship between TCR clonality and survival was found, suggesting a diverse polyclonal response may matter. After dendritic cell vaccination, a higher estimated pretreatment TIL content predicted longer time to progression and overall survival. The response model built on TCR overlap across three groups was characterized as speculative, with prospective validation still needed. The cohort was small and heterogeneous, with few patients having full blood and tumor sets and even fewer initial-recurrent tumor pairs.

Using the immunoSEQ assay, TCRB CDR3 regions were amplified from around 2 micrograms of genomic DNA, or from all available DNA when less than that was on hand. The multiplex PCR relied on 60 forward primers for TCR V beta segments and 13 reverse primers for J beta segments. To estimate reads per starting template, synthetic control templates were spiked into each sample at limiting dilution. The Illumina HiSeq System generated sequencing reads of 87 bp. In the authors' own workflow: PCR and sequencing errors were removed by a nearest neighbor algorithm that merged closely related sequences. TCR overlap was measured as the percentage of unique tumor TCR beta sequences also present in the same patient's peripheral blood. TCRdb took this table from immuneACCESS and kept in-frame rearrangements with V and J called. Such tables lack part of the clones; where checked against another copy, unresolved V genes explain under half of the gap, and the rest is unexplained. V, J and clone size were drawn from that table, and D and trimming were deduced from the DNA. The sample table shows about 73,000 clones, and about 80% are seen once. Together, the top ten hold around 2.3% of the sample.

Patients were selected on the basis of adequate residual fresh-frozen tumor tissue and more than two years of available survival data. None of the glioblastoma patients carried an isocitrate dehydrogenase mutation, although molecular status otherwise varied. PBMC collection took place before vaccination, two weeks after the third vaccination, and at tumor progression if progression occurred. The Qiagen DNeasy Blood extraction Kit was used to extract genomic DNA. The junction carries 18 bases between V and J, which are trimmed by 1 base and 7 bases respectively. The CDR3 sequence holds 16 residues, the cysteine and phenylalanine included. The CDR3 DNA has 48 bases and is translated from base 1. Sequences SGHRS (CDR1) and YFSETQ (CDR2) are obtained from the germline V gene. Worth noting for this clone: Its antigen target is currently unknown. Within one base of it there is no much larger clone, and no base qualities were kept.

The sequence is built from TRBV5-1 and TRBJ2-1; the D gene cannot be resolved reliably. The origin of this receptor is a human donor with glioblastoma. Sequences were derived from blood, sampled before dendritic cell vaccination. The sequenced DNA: TGCGCCAGCAGCTTGCTCCAGTGGTTCGTTAATAATGAGCAGTTCTTC. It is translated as CASSLLQWFVNNEQFF.